The 4 T cell receptor beta chains below come from one sample, sequenced in a study of PD-1 blockade in classical Hodgkin lymphoma. Clones were sequenced by immunoSEQ multiplex PCR, and TCRdb holds only the in-frame ones, with some missing. The sample has about 21,000 clones, around 85% seen once. The time point denotes: cycle 4 day 1 (C4D1), after less than 7 weeks of nivolumab. Every patient relapsed after autologous stem cell transplantation, and brentuximab vedotin exposure varied. The sequences come from peripheral blood mononuclear cells (PBMCs), collected before the fourth cycle of nivolumab. Receptors originate from a human donor with classical Hodgkin lymphoma.

CDR3 bases: TGTGCCTGGAGTGTACAGGATCAGCCCCAGCATTTT. The encoded protein is CAWSVQDQPQHF. The V gene is TRBV30, the J gene TRBJ1-5, with D perhaps matching TRBD1 (5 bases). In germline, CDR1 is GTSNPN, CDR2 SVGIG (reference sequence). Trimming stripped 0 bases from V and 5 bases from J, with 5 bases between. The length of the CDR3 is 12 residues.

This chain joins TRBV6-5 and TRBJ2-7; D remains ambiguous. The germline V and J ends were trimmed by 6 bases and 9 bases, with 15 bases remaining between them. CDR3 length: 12 residues. CDR1 is MNHEY, CDR2 SVGAGI, per germline. The CDR3 protein is CASSLGPLGQYF. Written as DNA, the CDR3 is TGTGCCAGCAGCCTCGGGCCCTTGGGGCAGTACTTC.

The chain combines TRBV5-5 with TRBJ1-1; 7 bases match TRBD1. This CDR3 spans 16 amino acids. The germline V gene encodes CDR1 SGHKS and CDR2 YYEKEE (reference sequence). V gave up 4 bases and J gave up 0 bases; unmatched junction bases: 9. CDR3 sequence (DNA): TGTGCCAGCAGCCAATTACAGGGGCGGGTGAACACTGAAGCTTTCTTT. It specifies CASSQLQGRVNTEAFF.

This clone was detected once. The rearrangement uses TRBV30 and TRBJ1-5; the D is unclear. V gave up 0 bases and J gave up 6 bases, with 9 bases separating them. Per germline, CDR1 GTSNPN and CDR2 SVGIG (reference sequence). The CDR3 sequence is 13 residues long. The CDR3, as DNA: TGTGCCTGGAGTGTCGGCCCCGGTCAGCCCCAGCATTTT. It encodes CAWSVGPGQPQHF.